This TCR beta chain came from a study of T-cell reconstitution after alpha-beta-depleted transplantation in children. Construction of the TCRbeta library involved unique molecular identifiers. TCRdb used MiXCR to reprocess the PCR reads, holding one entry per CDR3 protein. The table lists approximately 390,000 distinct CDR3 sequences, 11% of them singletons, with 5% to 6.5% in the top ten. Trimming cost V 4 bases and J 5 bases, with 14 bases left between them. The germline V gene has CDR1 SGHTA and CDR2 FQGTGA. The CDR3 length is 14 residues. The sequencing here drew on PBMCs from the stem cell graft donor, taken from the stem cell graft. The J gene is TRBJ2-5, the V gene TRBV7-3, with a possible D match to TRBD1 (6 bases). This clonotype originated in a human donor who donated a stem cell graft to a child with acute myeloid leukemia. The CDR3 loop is CASSSQGTGETQYF. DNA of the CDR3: TGTGCCAGCAGCTCACAGGGTACTGGGGAGACCCAGTACTTC.